The entry below gives a single TCR beta chain sequence along with its context. The antigen is unknown. TCRdb re-called the 5' RACE reads with MiXCR, one entry per CDR3 protein. The sample contains some 250,000 distinct CDR3 sequences, around 25% of which appear only once. This CDR3 spans 15 amino acids. Losses at the gene ends were 6 bases for V and 1 base for J; bases not matched to a gene: 5. The germline gives CDR1 ENHRY, CDR2 SYGVKD. This entry belongs to a study of CD8 T cells in ankylosing spondylitis. General study results and limits: Researchers reportedly found disease-linked clones significantly enriched in matched ankylosing spondylitis synovial fluid.

The chain joins TRBV10-3 to TRBJ2-7, with 11 bases aligning to TRBD2. The specimen sequenced was blood, either unsorted or a sorted T cell fraction (not recorded which). The clonotype originates from a male donor with ankylosing spondylitis or in good health (not recorded which). CDR3 DNA: TGTGCCATCAGAGATCTAGCGGGGGGATCCTACGAGCAGTACTTC. Residues: CAIRDLAGGSYEQYF.